This T cell receptor beta chain came from a study of OX40 agonist ivuxolimab in advanced cancers. For the study at large: Ivuxolimab was administered intravenously to patients at 0.01 to 10 mg/kg every 2 weeks. About 40% of patients had received prior checkpoint inhibitor therapy.

Looked up from germline, CDR1 is SEHNR and CDR2 is FQNEAQ (reference sequence). The CDR3 is 15 amino acids. The V end lost 1 base, the J end lost 8 bases, and 15 bases lay between the germline ends. Using immunoSEQ multiplex PCR, the repertoire was profiled, and TCRdb retains in-frame clones only, with some absent. The sample holds approximately 50,000 clones, 88% seen once. Patients with a history of autoimmune disease or on systemic immunosuppression were excluded. Blood got drawn at baseline, again on cycle 4 day 1, and then on cycle 7 day 1. The source was CD4+ or CD8+ T cells sorted from blood, collected in a trial of the OX40 agonist ivuxolimab. The gene calls are TRBV7-9 and TRBJ1-3, with a tentative D call TRBD1 (6 bases). The TCR was taken from an adult with an advanced solid tumor such as melanoma, head and neck, liver or kidney cancer. CDR3 sequence reads: CASSLVQGRVDTIYF. The CDR3 region has the DNA TGTGCCAGCAGCTTAGTACAGGGAAGAGTGGACACCATATATTTT.